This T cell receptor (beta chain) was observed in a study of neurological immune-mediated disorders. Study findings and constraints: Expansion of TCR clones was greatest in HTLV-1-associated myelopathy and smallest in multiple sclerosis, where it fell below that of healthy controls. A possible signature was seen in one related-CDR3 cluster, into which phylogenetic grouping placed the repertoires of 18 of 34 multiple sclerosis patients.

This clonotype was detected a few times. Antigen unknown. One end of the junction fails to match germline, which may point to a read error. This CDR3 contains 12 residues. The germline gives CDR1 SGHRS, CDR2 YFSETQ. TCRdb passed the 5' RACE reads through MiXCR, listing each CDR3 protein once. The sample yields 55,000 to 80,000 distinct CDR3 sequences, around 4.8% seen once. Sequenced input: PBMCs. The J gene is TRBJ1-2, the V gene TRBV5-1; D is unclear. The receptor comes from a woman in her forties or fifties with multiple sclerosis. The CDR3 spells CASSLENSGYTF. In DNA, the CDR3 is TGCGCCAGCAGCTTGGAAAACTCTGGCTACACCTTC.